This TCR beta chain was obtained from a study of monozygotic twins with inflammatory bowel disease. Per germline, CDR1 DFQATT and CDR2 SNEGSKA (reference sequence). The CDR3 is 12 amino acids. TCRdb processed the 5' RACE reads again and assigns one entry to each CDR3 protein, with no DNA. This specimen shows roughly 320,000 distinct CDR3 sequences; the ten leading clones hold 5.6%. This clonotype was sampled from a human donor with ulcerative colitis or Crohn's disease, or a healthy co-twin of an affected twin (not recorded which). Sequenced: blood. The gene calls are TRBV20-1 and TRBJ1-1; checking the TCRdb D call of TRBD1 is not possible without DNA. This CDR3 reads CSARAGVAEAFF.